This TCR beta chain was identified in a study of T cells in Graves' hyperthyroidism and ophthalmopathy. From RNA transcripts, TCR beta CDR3 regions were amplified. Carried out on the TCR CDR3, a first-round RT-PCR used the HTBI primer set. Via MiXCR, TCRdb re-called the multiplex PCR reads, giving one row per CDR3 protein. The sample shows 300,000 to 500,000 distinct CDR3 sequences, more than 12% of them seen only once. The ends lost 5 bases at V and 4 bases at J; junction bases unmatched: 6. This CDR3 comprises 14 residues. This clonotype was observed many times. Uncontrolled infection, other autoimmune disease, pregnancy and lactation each barred patients from inclusion.

This receptor was obtained from a man over 45 with Graves' ophthalmopathy. The chain joins TRBV12-3 or TRBV12-4 to TRBJ2-7; TRBD1 agrees at 9 bases. What was sequenced was blood. The CDR3 is CASSLRQGDYEQYF. DNA for the CDR3: TGTGCCAGCAGTCTAAGACAGGGGGATTACGAGCAGTACTTC.